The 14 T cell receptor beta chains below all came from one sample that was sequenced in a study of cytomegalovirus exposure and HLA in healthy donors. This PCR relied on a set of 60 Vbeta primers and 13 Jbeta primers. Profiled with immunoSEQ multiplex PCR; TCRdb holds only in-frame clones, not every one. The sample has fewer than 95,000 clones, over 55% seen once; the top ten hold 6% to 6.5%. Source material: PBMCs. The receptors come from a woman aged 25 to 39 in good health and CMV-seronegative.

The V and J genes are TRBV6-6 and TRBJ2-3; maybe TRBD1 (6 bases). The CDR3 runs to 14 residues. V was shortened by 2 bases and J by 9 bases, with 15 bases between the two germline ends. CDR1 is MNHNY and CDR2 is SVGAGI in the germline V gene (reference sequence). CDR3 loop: CASSYDTWGPTQYF. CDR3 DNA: TGTGCCAGCAGTTACGATACCTGGGGGCCCACGCAGTATTTT.

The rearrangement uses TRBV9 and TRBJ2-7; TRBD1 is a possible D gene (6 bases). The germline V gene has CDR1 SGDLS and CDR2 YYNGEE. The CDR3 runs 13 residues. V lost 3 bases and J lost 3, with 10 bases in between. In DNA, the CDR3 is TGTGCCAGCAGCGGCGGACAGCACTACGAGCAGTACTTC. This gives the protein CASSGGQHYEQYF.

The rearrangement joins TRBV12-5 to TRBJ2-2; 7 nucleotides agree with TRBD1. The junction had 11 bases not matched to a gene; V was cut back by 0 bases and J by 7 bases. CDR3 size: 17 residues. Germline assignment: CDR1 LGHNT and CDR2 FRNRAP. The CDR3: CASGLVHPGQADGELFF. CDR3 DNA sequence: TGTGCTAGTGGTTTGGTACATCCCGGACAGGCGGACGGGGAGCTGTTTTTT.

The CDR3 nucleotides are TGTGCCAGCAGTTACTGGGACAGACCAAACACTGAAGCTTTCTTT. The encoded protein is CASSYWDRPNTEAFF. V and J are TRBV6-5 and TRBJ1-1; 7 bases are a match to TRBD1. The germline V gene encodes CDR1 MNHEY and CDR2 SVGAGI. V lost 1 base to trimming and J lost 2 bases; unmatched junction nucleotides: 4. There are 15 residues in the CDR3.

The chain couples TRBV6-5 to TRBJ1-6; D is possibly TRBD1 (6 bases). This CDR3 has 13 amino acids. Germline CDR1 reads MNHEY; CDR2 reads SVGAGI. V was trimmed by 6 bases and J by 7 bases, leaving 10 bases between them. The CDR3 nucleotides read TGTGCCAGCAGACAGGGCAGGAATTCACCCCTCCACTTT. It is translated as CASRQGRNSPLHF.

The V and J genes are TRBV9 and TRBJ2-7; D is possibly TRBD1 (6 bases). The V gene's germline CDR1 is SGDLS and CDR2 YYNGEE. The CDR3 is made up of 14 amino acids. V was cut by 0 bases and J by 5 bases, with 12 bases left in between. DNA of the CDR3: TGTGCCAGCAGCGTAGGCCAGGGGTCCCACGAGCAGTACTTC. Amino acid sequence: CASSVGQGSHEQYF.

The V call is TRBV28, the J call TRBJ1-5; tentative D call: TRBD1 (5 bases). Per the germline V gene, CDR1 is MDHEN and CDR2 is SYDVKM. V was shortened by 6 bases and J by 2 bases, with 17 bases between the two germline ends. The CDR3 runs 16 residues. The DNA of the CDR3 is TGTGCCAGCAGGGCAGGGCCCTGGGGGGGCAATCAGCCCCAGCATTTT. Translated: CASRAGPWGGNQPQHF.

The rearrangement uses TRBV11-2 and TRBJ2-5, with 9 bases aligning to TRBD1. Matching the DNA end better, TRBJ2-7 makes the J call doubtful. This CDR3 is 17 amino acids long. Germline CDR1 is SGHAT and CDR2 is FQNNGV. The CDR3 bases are TGTGCCAGCAGCTTAACCAGTCCCGGGACAGGGCGTAGCGAGCAGTACTTC. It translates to CASSLTSPGTGRSEQYF.

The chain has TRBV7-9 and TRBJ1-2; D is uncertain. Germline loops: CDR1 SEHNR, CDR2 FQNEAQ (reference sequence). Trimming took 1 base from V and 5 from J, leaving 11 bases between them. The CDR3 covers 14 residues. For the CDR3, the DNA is TGTGCCAGCAGCTTAGAACCTCCCAGTTATGGCTACACCTTC. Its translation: CASSLEPPSYGYTF.

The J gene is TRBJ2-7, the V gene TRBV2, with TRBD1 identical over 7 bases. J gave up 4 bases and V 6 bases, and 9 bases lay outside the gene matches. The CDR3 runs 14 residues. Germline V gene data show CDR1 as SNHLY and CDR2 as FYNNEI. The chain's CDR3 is CASSRTGVSYEQYF. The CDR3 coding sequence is TGTGCCAGCAGCAGGACAGGCGTGAGTTACGAGCAGTACTTC.

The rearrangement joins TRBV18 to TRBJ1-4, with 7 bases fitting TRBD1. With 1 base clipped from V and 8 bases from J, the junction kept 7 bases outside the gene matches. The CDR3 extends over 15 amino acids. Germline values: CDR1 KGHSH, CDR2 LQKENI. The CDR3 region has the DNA TGTGCCAGCTCACCACAACAGGGGCCCCAAGAAAAACTGTTTTTT. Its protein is CASSPQQGPQEKLFF.

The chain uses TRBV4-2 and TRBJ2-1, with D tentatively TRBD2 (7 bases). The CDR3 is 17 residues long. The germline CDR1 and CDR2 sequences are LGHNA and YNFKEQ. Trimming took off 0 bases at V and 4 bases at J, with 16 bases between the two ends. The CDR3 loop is CASSQDRGEGPYNEQFF. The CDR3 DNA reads TGTGCCAGCAGCCAAGATAGGGGGGAGGGCCCTTACAATGAGCAGTTCTTC.

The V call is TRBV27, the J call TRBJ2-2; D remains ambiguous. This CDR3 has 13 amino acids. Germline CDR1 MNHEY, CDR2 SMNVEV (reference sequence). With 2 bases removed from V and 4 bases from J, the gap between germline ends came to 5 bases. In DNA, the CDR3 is TGTGCCAGCAGTTTAAAGAGCACCGGGGAGCTGTTTTTT. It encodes CASSLKSTGELFF.

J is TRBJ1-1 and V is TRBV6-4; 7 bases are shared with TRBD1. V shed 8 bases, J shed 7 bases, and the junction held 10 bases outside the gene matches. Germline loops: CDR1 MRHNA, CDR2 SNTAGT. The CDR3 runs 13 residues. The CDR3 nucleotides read TGTGCCAGCCGGTTAACAGGGGCTCATGAAGCTTTCTTT. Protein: CASRLTGAHEAFF.